Presented here are 22 T cell receptor beta chains from one specimen sequenced in a study of human T cells and chemical hapten exposure. As the library was built, unique molecular identifiers were attached to individual cDNA molecules. Each CDR3 protein gets one entry after TCRdb re-called the reads with MiXCR. The table has 95,000 to 150,000 distinct CDR3 sequences, over 6.5% seen once. Unfractionated whole blood was the source of the extracted total RNA. Sequencing was carried out using whole blood. These receptors were obtained from a human donor in good health. Some clones in this sample may be carry-over from other donors' samples.

This clonotype came up a few times. The V and J genes are TRBV5-1 and TRBJ2-7; 8 bases map to TRBD1. CDR3 size: 16 residues. Looked up from germline, CDR1 is SGHRS and CDR2 is YFSETQ. With V trimmed by 4 bases and J by 3 bases, 12 bases remained unmatched. CDR3 protein: CASSPSSGTGHYEQYF. For the CDR3, the DNA is TGCGCCAGCAGCCCCTCCTCGGGGACAGGACACTACGAGCAGTACTTC. Together with reference TRBV5-1 and TRBJ2-7, the CDR3 gives the full variable domain: KAGVTQTPRYLIKTRGQQVTLSCSPISGHRSVSWYQQTPGQGLQFLFEYFSETQRNKGNFPGRFSGRQFSNSRSEMNVSTLELGDSALYLCASSPSSGTGHYEQYFGPGTRLTVT.

This chain uses TRBV20-1 with TRBJ2-3, with no clear D. This CDR3 contains 12 residues. The V and J ends lost 4 bases and 2 bases respectively, with 7 bases between them. Germline-derived CDR1 and CDR2 are DFQATT and SNEGSKA (reference sequence). The CDR3 bases are TGCAGTGCTAAGGGCCCCACAGATACGCAGTATTTT. Its translation is CSAKGPTDTQYF.

The chain links TRBV7-9 to TRBJ2-3; 8 nucleotides align to TRBD1. The CDR3 is 14 amino acids. Germline CDR1 reads SEHNR; CDR2 reads FQNEAQ (reference sequence). Trimming at V came to 7 bases and at J to 2 bases, leaving 5 bases not matched to a gene. CDR3: CASIRDRNTDTQYF. CDR3 in DNA: TGTGCCAGCATTCGGGACAGGAACACAGATACGCAGTATTTT.

This clonotype was picked up a small number of times. J is TRBJ1-1 and V is TRBV5-1; D unclear. V dropped 4 bases and J dropped 3 bases, with 13 bases sitting between them. In germline, CDR1 is SGHRS, CDR2 YFSETQ. This CDR3 region has 14 residues. This chain's CDR3 is CASSLAGFDTEAFF. The CDR3 coding sequence is TGCGCCAGCAGCCTTGCAGGTTTCGACACTGAAGCTTTCTTT.

This clonotype has more than one count but fewer than ten. CDR3 region: CSVRGAKTSGSPYNEQFF. CDR3 sequence (DNA): TGCAGCGTTCGGGGGGCCAAGACAAGCGGGAGCCCCTACAATGAGCAGTTCTTC. The chain links TRBV29-1 to TRBJ2-1, with 8 bases matching TRBD2. Trimming took 5 bases from V and 2 from J; bases not matched to a gene: 17. Germline V lookup: CDR1 SQVTM, CDR2 ANQGSEA. The CDR3 runs 18 residues.

The chain employs TRBV7-9 and TRBJ1-6; TRBD1 matches 8 bases. Germline trimming cut 5 bases from V and 14 bases from J; bases unmatched to any gene: 11. This CDR3 has 14 residues. Germline values: CDR1 SEHNR, CDR2 FQNEAQ (reference sequence). CDR3 in DNA: TGTGCCAGCAGCCGTCAAGGACAGGGCCCCGCCCTCCACTTT. The encoded protein is CASSRQGQGPALHF.

This clonotype was detected only a few times. The rearrangement links TRBV28 to TRBJ2-7, with D unresolved. Trimming stripped 6 bases from V and 6 bases from J, with 6 bases between. Per germline, CDR1 MDHEN and CDR2 SYDVKM. The CDR3 contains 10 residues. CDR3: CASSQSEQYF. In DNA, the CDR3 is TGTGCCAGCAGCCAGTCCGAGCAGTACTTC.

V gene TRBV20-1 combines with J gene TRBJ2-6, with 13 bases identical to TRBD2. Germline assignment: CDR1 DFQATT and CDR2 SNEGSKA (reference sequence). The CDR3 runs 17 residues. The J segment lost 2 bases and the V segment lost 5 bases, leaving 6 bases of the junction unmatched. The CDR3 bases are TGCAGTGCTTTCACCGGGACTAGCGGGACTGGGGCCAACGTCCTGACTTTC. Amino acids: CSAFTGTSGTGANVLTF.

In its sample, this clonotype was seen many times. The chain joins TRBV18 to TRBJ1-6; 9 bases align to TRBD1. This CDR3 is built from 15 residues. With 3 bases clipped from V and 10 bases from J, the junction kept 7 bases outside the gene matches. Per germline, CDR1 KGHSH and CDR2 LQKENI. The CDR3 loop reads CASSPSDRGGSPLHF. The CDR3 coding sequence is TGTGCCAGCTCACCTTCGGACAGGGGAGGATCACCCCTCCACTTT. Using reference TRBV18 and TRBJ1-6 for the parts outside the CDR3, the full variable domain is NAGVMQNPRHLVRRRGQEARLRCSPMKGHSHVYWYRQLPEEGLKFMVYLQKENIIDESGMPKERFSAEFPKEGPSILRIQQVVRGDSAAYFCASSPSDRGGSPLHFGNGTRLTVT.

V and J are TRBV10-3 and TRBJ2-2, with D perhaps matching TRBD2 (6 bases). The ends were cut back, 0 bases at V and 5 bases at J, with 13 bases in the middle. The CDR3 extends over 16 amino acids. Germline lookup yields CDR1 ENHRY and CDR2 SYGVKD. CDR3 residues: CAISESTGRETGELFF. CDR3 DNA: TGTGCCATCAGTGAGTCTACCGGGAGAGAAACCGGGGAGCTGTTTTTT.

This clonotype was observed many times. The rearrangement links TRBV9 to TRBJ1-1; the D gene is possibly TRBD1 (6 bases). V lost 2 bases and J 7 bases, leaving 12 bases between the germline ends. CDR3 length equals 13 residues. Germline CDR1 is SGDLS and CDR2 is YYNGEE. The CDR3 protein is CASSVIQGNEAFF. For the CDR3, the DNA is TGTGCCAGCAGCGTGATACAGGGTAATGAAGCTTTCTTT. Full variable domain (missing parts from reference TRBV9 and TRBJ1-1): DSGVTQTPKHLITATGQRVTLRCSPRSGDLSVYWYQQSLDQGLQFLIQYYNGEERAKGNILERFSAQQFPDLHSELNLSSLELGDSALYFCASSVIQGNEAFFGQGTRLTVV.

Many counts were recorded for this clonotype. The chain links TRBV7-6 to TRBJ2-3; TRBD2 might be the D (6 bases). CDR1 SGHVS and CDR2 FNYEAQ come from the germline V gene. V was cut by 1 base and J by 4 bases, with 9 bases left in between. There are 14 residues in the CDR3. The CDR3: CASSLGGEADTQYF. CDR3 sequence (DNA): TGTGCCAGCAGCTTAGGCGGGGAAGCAGATACGCAGTATTTT.

This clonotype turned up a few times. The chain joins TRBV7-2 to TRBJ1-2; possible D gene TRBD1, 6 bases. V lost 0 bases to trimming and J lost 1 base, with 9 bases between them. The CDR3 is 15 amino acids. CDR1 SGHTA and CDR2 FQGNSA come from the germline V gene. The DNA of the CDR3 is TGTGCCAGCAGCTTAGCGGACAGATTTAACTATGGCTACACCTTC. This codes for CASSLADRFNYGYTF.

There are a few counts of this clonotype. The rearrangement uses TRBV28 and TRBJ2-7, with D possibly matching TRBD2 (6 bases). This CDR3 contains 15 residues. From germline, CDR1 is MDHEN and CDR2 SYDVKM. Trimming took 5 bases from V and 3 from J, leaving 17 bases between them. The CDR3 loop is CASSPLSGSYYEQYF. The DNA for the CDR3 is TGTGCCAGCAGTCCCCTATCCGGGAGCTACTACGAGCAGTACTTC.

The chain has TRBV4-1 and TRBJ2-1, with 12 bases fitting TRBD2. This CDR3 spans 15 amino acids. J gave up 6 bases and V 4 bases, and 4 bases lay outside the gene matches. Germline-derived CDR1 and CDR2 are MGHRA and YSYEKL. In nucleotides, the CDR3 is TGCGCCAGCAGCCCGGGACTAGCGGGTGTCAATGAGCAGTTCTTC. Translation gives CASSPGLAGVNEQFF.

CDR3 residues: CASSDRDRGHEQFF. For the CDR3, the DNA is TGTGCCAGCAGTGACCGGGACAGGGGCCATGAGCAGTTCTTC. The chain has TRBV6-1 and TRBJ2-1; 10 nucleotides match TRBD1. Germline V gene sequence: CDR1 MNHNS, CDR2 SASEGT. Trimming cost V 3 bases and J 8 bases; bases outside gene matches: 4. The CDR3 has 14 amino acids.

This clonotype occurred a few times. This sequence joins TRBV25-1 and TRBJ2-2, with a weak D call TRBD2 (6 bases). Germline lookup yields CDR1 MGHDK and CDR2 SYGVNS. V was trimmed by 4 bases and J by 5 bases, leaving 17 bases between them. This CDR3 is built from 16 residues. CDR3 amino acids: CASSVLGSGTTGELFF. Written as DNA, the CDR3 is TGTGCCAGCAGTGTCCTTGGTAGCGGAACGACCGGGGAGCTGTTTTTT.

In its sample, this clonotype was seen a few times. The chain is built from TRBV10-3 and TRBJ2-1; D is unresolved. CDR1 and CDR2 (germline): ENHRY, SYGVKD. This CDR3 is 13 amino acids long. Trimming left V 2 bases short and J 12 bases short, with 14 bases between. In DNA, the CDR3 is TGTGCCATCAGTGAGGTCTATCAGGTGGGGCAGTTCTTC. It is translated as CAISEVYQVGQFF.

This clonotype was detected many times. This sequence joins TRBV27 and TRBJ2-1, with a weak D call TRBD2 (6 bases). This CDR3 has 14 amino acids. V lost 5 bases and J lost 7, with 15 bases in between. Germline values: CDR1 MNHEY, CDR2 SMNVEV (reference sequence). This CDR3 reads CASSHSGDLNEQFF. The CDR3 region has the DNA TGTGCCAGCAGTCATAGCGGAGACTTGAATGAGCAGTTCTTC.

This clonotype was picked up many times. The rearrangement joins TRBV6-5 to TRBJ1-5; D might be TRBD1 (6 bases). Germline V gene sequence: CDR1 MNHEY, CDR2 SVGAGI. The V and J ends lost 7 bases and 3 bases respectively, with 10 bases between them. The CDR3 is made up of 13 amino acids. The CDR3 loop reads CASNGGSNQPQHF. DNA for the CDR3: TGTGCCAGCAACGGGGGCTCCAATCAGCCCCAGCATTTT.

This rearrangement joins TRBV27 to TRBJ2-7, with D possibly being TRBD1 (5 bases). Trimming removed 2 bases from V and 4 bases from J, with 9 bases in between. The germline gives CDR1 MNHEY, CDR2 SMNVEV (reference sequence). CDR3 length: 13 residues. The CDR3 spells CASSLKDMYEQYF. The CDR3 DNA is TGTGCCAGCAGTTTAAAGGACATGTACGAGCAGTACTTC.

The V call is TRBV11-2, the J call TRBJ2-1, with TRBD1 identical over 9 bases. CDR1 and CDR2 from the germline V gene are SGHAT and FQNNGV. This CDR3 has 15 residues. The V segment lost 4 bases and the J segment 2 bases; nucleotides outside the gene matches: 3. CDR3 sequence reads: CASSSRQGAYNEQFF. The CDR3 coding sequence is TGTGCCAGCAGCTCCCGACAGGGGGCCTACAATGAGCAGTTCTTC.